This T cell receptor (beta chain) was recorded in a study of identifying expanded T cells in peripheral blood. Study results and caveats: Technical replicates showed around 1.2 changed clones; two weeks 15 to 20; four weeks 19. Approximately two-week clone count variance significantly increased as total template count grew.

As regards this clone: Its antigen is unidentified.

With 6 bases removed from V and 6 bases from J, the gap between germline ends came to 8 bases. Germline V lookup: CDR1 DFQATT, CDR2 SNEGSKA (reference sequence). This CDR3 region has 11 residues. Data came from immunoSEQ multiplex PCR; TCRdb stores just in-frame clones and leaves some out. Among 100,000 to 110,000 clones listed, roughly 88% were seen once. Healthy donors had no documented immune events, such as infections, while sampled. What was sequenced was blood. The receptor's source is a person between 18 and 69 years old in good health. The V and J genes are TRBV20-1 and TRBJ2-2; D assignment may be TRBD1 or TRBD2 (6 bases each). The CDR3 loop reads CSAGGSGELFF. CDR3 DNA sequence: TGCAGTGCCGGGGGCTCCGGGGAGCTGTTTTTT.